The 28 T cell receptor beta chains below were found in one sample sequenced in a study (dated by TCRdb to 2013 to 2016). Library method: 5' RACE. The sequencing machine was an Illumina MiSeq. TCRdb reprocessing: public reads trimmed at Q25 with fastp, clones called with MiXCR, in-frame beta chains kept. Each entry merges the rows of one CDR3 protein and shows their most common DNA and genes. The sample data list some 30,000 distinct CDR3 sequences, and about 28% of these were observed just once. 3.7% of the sample is in the top ten clones. Sequenced input: naive CD4+ T cells sorted from a lymph node. The cell subset or site label, as the study defines it: naive CD4+ T cells, CD4+CD45RA+CD25-. The origin of the receptors is a female donor with breast cancer.

This clonotype was seen only a few times. The rearrangement joins TRBV10-3 to TRBJ2-4; D may be TRBD1 (5 bases). Trimming left V 10 bases short and J 3 bases short, with 13 bases between. This CDR3 region has 13 residues. The V gene's germline CDR1 is ENHRY and CDR2 SYGVKD. The CDR3 region has the DNA TGTGCCAGTCGGACAACCGTCAAAAACATTCAGTACTTC. Amino acids: CASRTTVKNIQYF.

At least ten counts were recorded for this clonotype. This chain links TRBV4-2 with TRBJ2-7, with 7 positions matching TRBD1. The CDR3 contains 16 residues. Germline V gene sequence: CDR1 LGHNA, CDR2 YNFKEQ. The V and J ends lost 3 bases and 1 base, in that order; junction bases with no gene match: 9. The CDR3 DNA follows: TGTGCCAGCAGCCATTTTAGACGGGACAGTTCCTACGAGCAGTACTTC. As protein: CASSHFRRDSSYEQYF.

The gene calls are TRBV30 and TRBJ1-4; 9 bases line up with TRBD1. The CDR3 loop spans 12 amino acids. Unmatched junction bases numbered 4, after V lost 8 bases and J lost 6 bases. Germline V gene lookup returns CDR1 GTSNPN and CDR2 SVGIG (reference sequence). The CDR3 nucleotides are TGTGCCGGGGACAGGGACGATGAAAAACTGTTTTTT. Translating gives CAGDRDDEKLFF.

The chain uses TRBV7-7 and TRBJ2-3; TRBD2 aligns across 7 bases. CDR1 and CDR2 (germline): SSHAT, FNYEAQ (reference sequence). V gave up 3 bases and J gave up 4 bases; unmatched junction bases: 1. CDR3 length: 13 residues. DNA for the CDR3: TGTGCCAGCAGCTTGGGGGGGGCAGATACGCAGTATTTT. Protein: CASSLGGADTQYF.

Ten or more counts support this clonotype. This chain links TRBV6-1 with TRBJ2-1, with D unresolved. The CDR3 spans 15 residues. Germline CDR1 is MNHNS and CDR2 is SASEGT. Trimming removed 1 base from V and 0 bases from J, with 7 bases in between. The CDR3 is CASSEGQSSYNEQFF. CDR3 DNA sequence: TGTGCCAGCAGTGAAGGGCAGAGCTCCTACAATGAGCAGTTCTTC.

The gene calls are TRBV2 and TRBJ2-5; 10 positions agree with TRBD1. The germline gives CDR1 SNHLY, CDR2 FYNNEI. V lost 10 bases to trimming and J lost 1 base; unmatched junction nucleotides: 6. This CDR3 region has 14 residues. The CDR3 loop is CATRRDRGQETQYF. In DNA, the CDR3 is TGTGCCACCCGCCGGGACAGGGGCCAAGAGACCCAGTACTTC.

This clonotype occurred a few times. V usage is TRBV5-1 and J usage is TRBJ2-1; perhaps TRBD2 as D (6 bases). The CDR3 is 16 residues long. Trimming took off 5 bases at V and 10 bases at J, with 25 bases between the two ends. Germline V lookup: CDR1 SGHRS, CDR2 YFSETQ. The CDR3 loop reads CASRATPGTWSYEQFF. The DNA of the CDR3 is TGCGCCAGCAGGGCGACTCCCGGGACTTGGTCATACGAGCAGTTCTTC.

This clonotype was detected ten times or more. J is TRBJ2-2 and V is TRBV6-5; 7 bases are shared with TRBD2. Germline V gene sequence: CDR1 MNHEY, CDR2 SVGAGI. Trimming at V came to 6 bases and at J to 3 bases, leaving 4 bases not matched to a gene. The CDR3 covers 14 residues. The CDR3 region is CASSEAGDTGELFF. DNA for the CDR3: TGTGCCAGCAGCGAGGCGGGAGACACCGGGGAGCTGTTTTTT.

The rearrangement uses TRBV28 and TRBJ2-3; TRBD2 matches 10 bases. V was pared by 7 bases and J by 2 bases, with 9 bases of the junction left unmatched. The CDR3 contains 16 residues. Germline CDR1 and CDR2: MDHEN and SYDVKM. In DNA form, the CDR3 reads TGTGCCAGCACCGTAGCCGGACTAGCGGCCACAGATACGCAGTATTTT. It codes for CASTVAGLAATDTQYF.

This clonotype counts as medium-sized. The V and J genes are TRBV7-2 and TRBJ2-7, with TRBD2 as a possible D gene (5 bases). The germline V gene has CDR1 SGHTA and CDR2 FQGNSA. The ends were cut back, 4 bases at V and 7 bases at J, with 17 bases in the middle. CDR3 length: 14 amino acids. This CDR3 reads CASSSGRLTKEQYF. CDR3 nucleotide sequence: TGTGCCAGCAGCTCAGGACGTTTGACTAAAGAGCAGTACTTC.

The rearrangement uses TRBV14 and TRBJ2-7; maybe TRBD1 (6 bases). The V gene's germline CDR1 is SGHDN and CDR2 FVKESK. The length of the CDR3 is 14 residues. Trimming took 2 bases from V and 5 from J, leaving 13 bases between them. The CDR3 spells CASSQRQAPNEQYF. CDR3 DNA sequence: TGTGCCAGCAGCCAAAGACAGGCGCCGAACGAGCAGTACTTC.

Concerning this clonotype itself: With a much larger clone just one base away, this may be a read error. J is TRBJ1-2 and V is TRBV9, with 8 bases that match TRBD1. CDR3 length: 14 residues. Germline-derived CDR1 and CDR2 are SGDLS and YYNGEE. For the CDR3, the DNA is TGTACCAGCAGCCAGGGACAGGAGAACTATGGCTACACCTTC. It yields the protein CTSSQGQENYGYTF.

Notes on this clonotype: Relative to the germline gene, one junction end is altered; a read error may explain this. The rearrangement uses TRBV5-8 and TRBJ2-5; D not resolved. Germline V gene data show CDR1 as SGHTS and CDR2 as YDEGEE. The CDR3 runs to 15 residues. In DNA form, the CDR3 reads TGTGCCAGCAGAAACGACGCCGCCAACCAGGAGACCCAGTACTTC. This gives the protein CASRNDAANQETQYF.

The V gene is TRBV9, the J gene TRBJ2-2; tentatively, D is TRBD2 (6 bases). CDR3 length: 13 amino acids. The germline CDR1 and CDR2 sequences are SGDLS and YYNGEE. Trimming pared 0 bases from V and 6 bases from J, leaving 6 bases between. CDR3 DNA sequence: TGTGCCAGCAGCGTAGGGGGGGCCGGGGAGCTGTTTTTT. It is translated as CASSVGGAGELFF.

This CDR3 reads CASSPFMGGSSYEQYF. The CDR3 bases are TGTGCCAGCAGCCCCTTTATGGGGGGGAGCTCCTACGAGCAGTACTTC. The chain couples TRBV12-3 or TRBV12-4 to TRBJ2-7, with TRBD2 identical over 7 bases. This CDR3 region has 16 residues. Germline trimming cut 6 bases from V and 0 bases from J; bases unmatched to any gene: 11.

The rearrangement links TRBV7-9 to TRBJ2-1; D not resolved. The CDR3 runs 12 residues. Germline loops: CDR1 SEHNR, CDR2 FQNEAQ (reference sequence). The germline V and J ends were trimmed by 1 base and 6 bases, with 4 bases remaining between them. CDR3 loop: CASSLGFNEQFF. In nucleotides, the CDR3 is TGTGCCAGCAGCTTAGGTTTCAATGAGCAGTTCTTC.

This clonotype came up a few times. The rearrangement uses TRBV20-1 and TRBJ2-3; no firm D call. This CDR3 is 15 amino acids long. Germline CDR1 DFQATT, CDR2 SNEGSKA (reference sequence). The V end was cut by 0 bases, the J end by 2 bases, with 12 bases between. The CDR3 region is CSARDQRTITDTQYF. The CDR3 nucleotides are TGCAGTGCTAGAGATCAGCGAACAATCACAGATACGCAGTATTTT.

This CDR3 reads CASSQEDTHISGQYF. As DNA, the CDR3 is TGTGCCAGCAGCCAAGAAGACACACACATAAGTGGGCAGTACTTC. The chain uses TRBV4-2 and TRBJ2-7; D call uncertain. The CDR3 is 15 amino acids. Germline-derived CDR1 and CDR2 are LGHNA and YNFKEQ. Trimming shortened V by 0 bases and J by 9 bases, and 18 bases separated the two germline ends.

The chain links TRBV6-5 to TRBJ1-4; a weak D match, TRBD1 (5 bases). This CDR3 has 15 amino acids. The ends were cut back, 2 bases at V and 4 bases at J, with 11 bases in the middle. Germline loops: CDR1 MNHEY, CDR2 SVGAGI. This CDR3 is CASSYGAGNNEKLFF. In DNA form, the CDR3 reads TGTGCCAGCAGTTACGGGGCAGGAAATAATGAAAAACTGTTTTTT.

This chain links TRBV6-2 or TRBV6-3 with TRBJ2-7, with D possibly matching TRBD2 (6 bases). The germline gives CDR1 MNHEY, CDR2 SVGEGT. V lost 2 bases to trimming and J lost 0 bases, with 11 bases between them. The CDR3 runs 15 residues. This CDR3 reads CASSYIRGTSYEQYF. The CDR3 DNA reads TGTGCCAGCAGTTACATACGGGGGACCTCCTACGAGCAGTACTTC.

Remarks on this clonotype: This could be a read error, since a much larger clone is one nucleotide away. The chain is built from TRBV4-1 and TRBJ2-7; D may match TRBD1 or TRBD2 (6 bases each). V lost 2 bases and J lost 3, with 11 bases in between. The CDR3 runs 14 residues. Per germline, CDR1 MGHRA and CDR2 YSYEKL. The CDR3 reads CASSQRGLGYEQYF. The CDR3 bases are TGCGCCAGCAGCCAACGGGGGCTGGGCTACGAGCAGTACTTC.

The gene calls are TRBV7-2 and TRBJ2-1; possible D gene TRBD2, 5 bases. V lost 11 bases to trimming and J lost 2 bases, with 19 bases between them. CDR3 length equals 15 residues. CDR1 and CDR2 (germline): SGHTA, FQGNSA. The CDR3 protein is CACTKNGDPYNEQFF. The CDR3 nucleotides read TGTGCCTGCACCAAAAACGGGGATCCCTACAATGAGCAGTTCTTC.

As concerns this clonotype: A read error may be the cause here, since a much bigger clone is one base away. This chain links TRBV20-1 with TRBJ1-6; no clear D. CDR1 is DFQATT, CDR2 SNEGSKA, per germline (reference sequence). This CDR3 spans 14 amino acids. CDR3 sequence: CGARKSSYNSPLHF. CDR3 in DNA: TGCGGTGCTAGGAAGAGCTCCTATAATTCACCCCTCCACTTT.

This clonotype was recorded a few times. The chain joins TRBV15 to TRBJ2-5, with no clear D. CDR3 length: 12 amino acids. The germline CDR1 and CDR2 sequences are LNHNV and YYDKDF (reference sequence). The V gene lost 0 bases and the J gene lost 5 bases, with 4 bases spanning the gap. CDR3 region: CATSRDWETQYF. As DNA, the CDR3 is TGTGCCACCAGCAGAGATTGGGAGACCCAGTACTTC.

The chain is built from TRBV4-3 and TRBJ2-3, with 16 nucleotides matching TRBD2. CDR1 is LGHNA and CDR2 is YSLEER in the germline V gene. This CDR3 region has 17 residues. Trimming removed 4 bases from V and 6 bases from J; junction bases left unmatched: 7. The CDR3 coding sequence is TGCGCCAGCAGCCCGGGACTAGCGGGAGGGCCTTTCGATACGCAGTATTTT. Translating gives CASSPGLAGGPFDTQYF.

This clonotype was recorded at least ten times. The chain recombines TRBV28 with TRBJ1-1, with a tentative D call TRBD1 (5 bases). Trimming removed 5 bases at V and 1 base at J, with 11 bases between. CDR3 size: 14 residues. Germline assignment: CDR1 MDHEN and CDR2 SYDVKM. DNA for the CDR3: TGTGCCAGCAGTCCCTGGGGCCCGAACACTGAAGCTTTCTTT. Amino acid sequence: CASSPWGPNTEAFF.

V is TRBV28 and J is TRBJ2-7, with TRBD2 matching over 8 bases. Germline lookup yields CDR1 MDHEN and CDR2 SYDVKM. The CDR3 has 15 residues. Trimming took 3 bases from V and 5 from J; bases not matched to a gene: 9. The CDR3 DNA is TGTGCCAGCAGTTTTGTAGGGCTAGCGGGTAACGAGCAGTACTTC. Protein sequence: CASSFVGLAGNEQYF.

This clonotype has a single count. A much larger clone lies a single base off, so this may be a read error. This sequence joins TRBV10-3 and TRBJ2-6, with D possibly matching TRBD1 (6 bases). Trimming shortened V by 4 bases and J by 2 bases, and 9 bases separated the two germline ends. Per the germline V gene, CDR1 is ENHRY and CDR2 is SYGVKD. There are 15 residues in the CDR3. The DNA of the CDR3 is TGTGCCATCAGTGGTACAGGGACTGGGGCCAACGTCCTGACTTTC. It yields the protein CAISGTGTGANVLTF.